This T cell receptor (beta chain) comes out of a study of T cells in Graves' hyperthyroidism and ophthalmopathy. In this sample, this clonotype turned up many times. Its antigen is unknown. Exclusion criteria comprised uncontrolled infection, other autoimmune disease, pregnancy or lactation. Each diagnosis was grounded in clinical symptoms, serum thyroxine and TRAb, thyroid ultrasound, and orbital computed tomography. Germline V lookup: CDR1 DFQATT, CDR2 SNEGSKA (reference sequence). CDR3 length equals 12 residues. V was clipped by 3 bases and J by 5 bases, with 11 bases between them. TCR beta CDR3 regions were amplified from RNA transcripts. In the first-round RT-PCR of the TCR CDR3, the HTBI primer set was used. TCRdb redid the calling of the multiplex PCR reads with MiXCR, one entry per CDR3 protein. The sample carries about half a million distinct CDR3 sequences, around a quarter recorded once. Findings and limits, study-wide: The majority of expanded thyroid clonotypes above 0.001 also appeared in blood. From stable hyperthyroidism, ophthalmopathy was set apart by a 13 V-J model.

The sequenced sample consisted of blood. This clonotype was sampled from a woman under 40 with Graves' ophthalmopathy. The genes are TRBV20-1 and TRBJ2-7; D is uncertain. The CDR3 bases are TGCAGTGCTAGGTTCGGGCTCAACGAGCAGTACTTC. This encodes CSARFGLNEQYF.